These 15 T cell receptor beta chains originate from one sample sequenced in a study of Graves' ophthalmopathy and Graves' hyperthyroidism. Researchers took RNA transcripts and amplified TCR beta CDR3 regions from them. Investigators did first-round RT-PCR with HTBI primers, then second-round multiplex PCR. TCRdb re-analysed the multiplex PCR reads in MiXCR, keeping a single row per CDR3 protein. The sample holds about 500,000 distinct CDR3 sequences, 14% seen once. Sample: blood. These receptors were collected from a woman in her twenties or thirties with Graves' ophthalmopathy.

The V and J genes are TRBV30 and TRBJ2-2; TRBD1 aligns across 8 bases. The length of the CDR3 is 16 residues. Losses at the gene ends were 2 bases for V and 0 bases for J; bases not matched to a gene: 5. From germline, CDR1 is GTSNPN and CDR2 SVGIG (reference sequence). The DNA of the CDR3 is TGTGCCTGGAGTTTACGGACAGGGTCGAACACCGGGGAGCTGTTTTTT. Translating gives CAWSLRTGSNTGELFF.

This clonotype was seen at least ten times. The chain employs TRBV20-1 and TRBJ1-3, with a possible D match to TRBD1 (5 bases). Germline V gene data show CDR1 as DFQATT and CDR2 as SNEGSKA (reference sequence). Trimming removed 0 bases at V and 3 bases at J, with 9 bases between. CDR3 length: 14 residues. Here the CDR3 DNA reads TGCAGTGCTAGAGATCGAGGGGTTGGAAACACCATATATTTT. It codes for CSARDRGVGNTIYF.

V is TRBV6-2 or TRBV6-3 and J is TRBJ1-2; D unclear. Deletions cut 9 bases from V and 0 bases from J, with 11 bases between. Germline V gene lookup returns CDR1 MNHEY and CDR2 SVGEGT. This CDR3 comprises 13 residues. CDR3 bases: TGTGCCAGTTTATCATGGGCTAACTATGGCTACACCTTC. It encodes CASLSWANYGYTF.

This clonotype was observed at least ten times. This chain connects TRBV19 to TRBJ2-7, with D maybe TRBD1 (5 bases). V was clipped by 1 base and J by 0 bases, with 10 bases between them. This CDR3 contains 15 residues. Per the germline V gene, CDR1 is LNHDA and CDR2 is SQIVND (reference sequence). The CDR3: CASSIAGADSYEQYF. CDR3 nucleotide sequence: TGTGCCAGTAGTATAGCTGGGGCCGACTCCTACGAGCAGTACTTC.

This clonotype occurred many times. The V gene is TRBV12-3 or TRBV12-4, the J gene TRBJ2-5; 10 bases agree with TRBD1. CDR3 length: 14 amino acids. V shed 4 bases, J shed 14 bases, and the junction held 13 bases outside the gene matches. The chain's CDR3 is CASSSTGGWTSSYF. Here the CDR3 DNA reads TGTGCCAGCAGTTCGACAGGGGGCTGGACTTCTAGCTACTTC.

At least ten counts were recorded for this clonotype. V and J are TRBV12-3 or TRBV12-4 and TRBJ1-1; D is uncertain. CDR3 length: 15 amino acids. V was cut by 5 bases and J by 1 base, with 14 bases left in between. Here the CDR3 reads CASSLTGMANTEAFF. As DNA, the CDR3 is TGTGCCAGCAGTCTTACGGGGATGGCGAACACTGAAGCTTTCTTT.

J is TRBJ2-5 and V is TRBV11-2; TRBD1 aligns across 10 bases. The V and J ends lost 3 bases and 5 bases, in that order; junction bases with no gene match: 6. The CDR3 runs 15 residues. CDR1 is SGHAT, CDR2 FQNNGV, per germline. The CDR3 DNA sequence: TGTGCCAGCAGCTTTGACAGGGGGCGCGGTGAGACCCAGTACTTC. Translating gives CASSFDRGRGETQYF.

This clonotype was seen at least ten times. This chain links TRBV29-1 with TRBJ2-5; 9 nucleotides line up with TRBD2. Trimming cost V 5 bases and J 2 bases; bases outside gene matches: 9. Germline assignment: CDR1 SQVTM and CDR2 ANQGSEA. This CDR3 has 15 amino acids. The DNA for the CDR3 is TGCAGCGTTCCTCTGGCGCGGGAGGGACAAGAGACCCAGTACTTC. It codes for CSVPLAREGQETQYF.

This clonotype was observed at least ten times. The genes are TRBV6-5 and TRBJ1-1; TRBD1 matches at 9 bases. Germline V CDR1 and CDR2: MNHEY, SVGAGI. The V gene end was trimmed by 3 bases and the J gene end by 1 base; junction bases not matched to a gene: 9. The CDR3 is made up of 17 amino acids. The CDR3 DNA reads TGTGCCAGCAGTTATTCTCCCGGGGGACAGGGGAACACTGAAGCTTTCTTT. Encoded protein: CASSYSPGGQGNTEAFF.

This clonotype was found many times. CDR3 sequence (DNA): TGCAGCGTGAAAGGACAGGGTCAAGAGACCCAGTACTTC. Residues: CSVKGQGQETQYF. This sequence joins TRBV29-1 and TRBJ2-5, with TRBD1 matching 8 bases. From germline, CDR1 is SQVTM and CDR2 ANQGSEA. The CDR3 loop spans 13 amino acids. Trimming cost V 6 bases and J 2 bases; bases outside gene matches: 5.

There are many counts of this clonotype. The chain couples TRBV7-2 to TRBJ2-7; 9 nucleotides match TRBD2. Germline CDR1 SGHTA, CDR2 FQGNSA. The junction had 7 bases not matched to a gene; V was cut back by 4 bases and J by 3 bases. This CDR3 region has 15 residues. The CDR3 sequence is CASSSWSGGIYEQYF. In DNA form, the CDR3 reads TGTGCCAGCAGCTCCTGGAGCGGGGGGATCTACGAGCAGTACTTC.

As for this clonotype: In this CDR3 the conserved last residue, phenylalanine or tryptophan, is missing, so a read error is likely. The chain combines TRBV4-1 with TRBJ2-7; 7 bases agree with TRBD2. The CDR3 has 13 amino acids. V lost 4 bases to trimming and J lost 4 bases; unmatched junction nucleotides: 4. Per germline, CDR1 MGHRA and CDR2 YSYEKL. The CDR3 here is CASSPGRAYEQYL. The DNA of the CDR3 is TGCGCCAGCAGCCCTGGGAGGGCGTACGAGCAGTACCTC.

In its sample, this clonotype was seen many times. The J gene is TRBJ1-1, the V gene TRBV10-3, with no clear D. The CDR3 contains 13 residues. V dropped 4 bases and J dropped 1 base, with 7 bases sitting between them. CDR1 and CDR2 (germline): ENHRY, SYGVKD. As DNA, the CDR3 is TGTGCCATCAGTGGGGGAAGGAACACTGAAGCTTTCTTT. It encodes CAISGGRNTEAFF.

This clonotype was detected ten times or more. The genes are TRBV28 and TRBJ2-7; D not resolved. V lost 7 bases to trimming and J lost 1 base, with 20 bases between them. The V gene's germline CDR1 is MDHEN and CDR2 SYDVKM. CDR3 length: 16 residues. CDR3 coding DNA: TGTGCCAGCATTCTCTCCCTCGGGCCCAGGTCCTACGAGCAGTACTTC. Translation: CASILSLGPRSYEQYF.

This clonotype was found many times. The chain carries TRBV11-2 and TRBJ2-2; D perhaps matches TRBD2 (7 bases). Germline lookup yields CDR1 SGHAT and CDR2 FQNNGV. V was clipped by 4 bases and J by 7 bases, with 13 bases between them. The CDR3 consists of 14 residues. The CDR3 bases are TGTGCCAGCAGCTGGGGGGGGGCCAGCGGGGAGCTGTTTTTT. Translating it yields CASSWGGASGELFF.